Listed here are 22 T cell receptor beta chains from one sample, sequenced in a study of blood T cell repertoires in COVID-19 (dated by TCRdb to about 2020). Library generation was performed with the immunoSEQ multiplex PCR assay. Here the immuneACCESS table is served through TCRdb, limited to in-frame sequences with V and J called. Missing clones are a known gap in these copies; in checked studies unresolved V genes cover under half, and the rest lacks a known reason. A total of roughly 120,000 clones appear in this sample, over 85% of them only once. The leading ten clones occupy around 3.7% of the sample. Material: peripheral blood. The receptor source for this set is a man aged 45-60 years with active COVID-19.

The CDR3 region is CASSLSVTGARATIYF. For the CDR3, the DNA is TGTGCCAGCAGCTTATCAGTTACAGGGGCTAGGGCCACCATATATTTT. The chain recombines TRBV11-2 with TRBJ1-3, with TRBD1 matching 7 bases. V dropped 2 bases and J dropped 9; count of bases not matched to a gene: 13. The germline V gene encodes CDR1 SGHAT and CDR2 FQNNGV. This CDR3 comprises 16 residues.

This clone was seen just once. The V call is TRBV6-2 or TRBV6-3, the J call TRBJ1-5; D ambiguous. V lost 7 bases to trimming and J lost 6 bases, with 19 bases between them. Germline CDR1 MNHEY, CDR2 SVGEGT. This CDR3 is built from 15 residues. CDR3 DNA: TGTGCCAGCAACCCTCGCGGTAGCGGGTTTCAGCCCCAGCATTTT. This sequence encodes CASNPRGSGFQPQHF.

V and J are TRBV5-1 and TRBJ1-2; 9 bases line up with TRBD1. The CDR3 spans 13 residues. Germline CDR1 SGHRS, CDR2 YFSETQ. V lost 6 bases, J lost 8 bases, and 8 bases stayed unmatched. Here the CDR3 DNA reads TGCGCCAGCAATCCGGGACAGGGCCCCGGCTACACCTTC. Its translation: CASNPGQGPGYTF.

The chain carries TRBV5-4 and TRBJ2-2; D is perhaps TRBD1 (6 bases). V dropped 4 bases and J dropped 1 base, with 11 bases sitting between them. Germline CDR1 and CDR2: SGHNT and YYREEE (reference sequence). The CDR3 contains 15 residues. Here the CDR3 DNA reads TGTGCCAGCAGCACTCGGACAGTGAACACCGGGGAGCTGTTTTTT. This translates into CASSTRTVNTGELFF.

This clone occurred once. The J gene is TRBJ2-5, the V gene TRBV30, with 9 bases aligning to TRBD2. CDR3 length equals 16 residues. Germline CDR1 and CDR2: GTSNPN and SVGIG (reference sequence). Trimming cost V 3 bases and J 2 bases; bases outside gene matches: 10. In DNA form, the CDR3 reads TGTGCCTGGAGAGGCGGGGGGGGAGTTTGGCAAGAGACCCAGTACTTC. Its translation is CAWRGGGGVWQETQYF. The full variable domain, with the rest looked up from reference TRBV30 and TRBJ2-5, is SQTIHQWPATLVQPVGSPLSLECTVEGTSNPNLYWYRQAAGRGLQLLFYSVGIGQISSEVPQNLSASRPQDRQFILSSKKLLLSDSGFYLCAWRGGGGVWQETQYFGPGTRLLVL.

V gene TRBV6-5 combines with J gene TRBJ1-4, with TRBD1 matching 8 bases. This CDR3 region has 14 residues. Trimming took 7 bases from V and 4 from J; bases not matched to a gene: 5. The germline gives CDR1 MNHEY, CDR2 SVGAGI. As DNA, the CDR3 is TGTGCCAGCAAAGCACAGGGGGATAATGAAAAACTGTTTTTT. Amino acid sequence: CASKAQGDNEKLFF.

A few counts support this clone. The chain carries TRBV5-1 and TRBJ1-4; D is possibly TRBD1 (6 bases). This CDR3 has 16 amino acids. Germline CDR1 reads SGHRS; CDR2 reads YFSETQ. The ends were cut back, 4 bases at V and 7 bases at J, with 20 bases in the middle. The DNA of the CDR3 is TGCGCCAGCAGCGGCCATTGGGATGGGGGCATTGAAAAACTGTTTTTT. It yields the protein CASSGHWDGGIEKLFF.

The genes are TRBV7-3 and TRBJ2-2; 8 bases line up with TRBD2. V trimming: 5 bases; J trimming: 6 bases; junction bases outside the gene matches: 20. CDR3 length: 19 amino acids. Germline values: CDR1 SGHTA, CDR2 FQGTGA. The CDR3 region is CASSQLGGGLNRGPGELFF. The DNA of the CDR3 is TGTGCCAGCAGCCAACTCGGCGGGGGGTTAAATCGAGGGCCCGGGGAGCTGTTTTTT.

The genes are TRBV6-1 and TRBJ1-4; D may be TRBD1 (6 bases). The CDR3 loop spans 16 amino acids. Germline loops: CDR1 MNHNS, CDR2 SASEGT. V was shortened by 2 bases and J by 3 bases, with 13 bases between the two germline ends. The DNA of the CDR3 is TGTGCCAGCAGTGAAAGGGGGTGGATAGCTAATGAAAAACTGTTTTTT. Protein sequence: CASSERGWIANEKLFF.

V usage is TRBV6-7 and J usage is TRBJ2-7, with D unclear. TRBV6-7 is an ORF; its function is uncertain. The CDR3 runs 15 residues. V gave up 5 bases and J gave up 4 bases, with 18 bases separating them. The CDR3 reads CASSQHPESRYEQYV. Written as DNA, the CDR3 is TGTGCCAGCAGTCAACATCCCGAATCCCGTTACGAGCAGTACGTC.

This clone is a singleton in its sample. This CDR3 reads CASSWNRDNTQYF. CDR3 sequence (DNA): TGTGCCAGCAGTTGGAACCGGGACAATACGCAGTATTTT. J is TRBJ2-3 and V is TRBV7-3; TRBD1 might be the D (6 bases). The V gene's germline CDR1 is SGHTA and CDR2 FQGTGA. V was trimmed by 6 bases and J by 7 bases, leaving 14 bases between them. This CDR3 has 13 residues.

This chain joins TRBV7-9 and TRBJ1-2; 7 bases are shared with TRBD1. The CDR3 loop spans 13 amino acids. V trimming: 7 bases; J trimming: 8 bases; junction bases outside the gene matches: 10. Germline-derived CDR1 and CDR2 are SEHNR and FQNEAQ (reference sequence). The CDR3 bases are TGTGCCAGCACAAGGGGGCTAGCATCGGGCTACACCTTC. Its protein product is CASTRGLASGYTF.

The rearrangement joins TRBV9 to TRBJ2-2; a possible D gene is TRBD2 (5 bases). The CDR3 covers 15 residues. V was pared by 0 bases and J by 7 bases, with 13 bases between. Germline-derived CDR1 and CDR2 are SGDLS and YYNGEE. As DNA, the CDR3 is TGTGCCAGCAGCGTAGTGGAAGGGAGTGGCGGGGAGCTGTTTTTT. It encodes CASSVVEGSGGELFF.

The genes are TRBV29-1 and TRBJ1-4; D gene ambiguous. V lost 7 bases to trimming and J lost 6 bases, with 9 bases between them. There are 11 residues in the CDR3. Germline V gene data show CDR1 as SQVTM and CDR2 as ANQGSEA. CDR3: CSGTLYEKLFF. The CDR3 nucleotides read TGCAGCGGGACTCTTTATGAAAAACTGTTTTTT.

The J gene is TRBJ2-3, the V gene TRBV10-1, with unresolved D. Germline assignment: CDR1 WNHNN and CDR2 SYGVQD (reference sequence). V was shortened by 6 bases and J by 3 bases, with 10 bases between the two germline ends. CDR3 length: 13 amino acids. The CDR3 here is CASSQRHTDTQYF. The CDR3 DNA reads TGCGCCAGCAGCCAGCGCCATACAGATACGCAGTATTTT.

The chain links TRBV7-8 to TRBJ2-1; 11 positions match TRBD2. Germline CDR1 reads SGHVS; CDR2 reads FQNEAQ. Trimming cost V 1 base and J 3 bases; bases outside gene matches: 2. The CDR3 has 16 amino acids. CDR3 DNA: TGTGCCAGCAGCTTAGGACTAGCGGGGAACTACAATGAGCAGTTCTTC. Protein sequence: CASSLGLAGNYNEQFF.

This clone was seen only once. The chain carries TRBV5-1 and TRBJ1-1, with D possibly matching TRBD1 (5 bases). Germline V gene data show CDR1 as SGHRS and CDR2 as YFSETQ. Trimming shortened V by 0 bases and J by 4 bases, and 10 bases separated the two germline ends. The length of the CDR3 is 14 residues. CDR3 region: CASSLARDSTEAFF. CDR3 nucleotide sequence: TGCGCCAGCAGCTTGGCCAGGGATAGCACTGAAGCTTTCTTT.

V usage is TRBV19 and J usage is TRBJ1-5, with D unclear. This CDR3 is built from 14 residues. Germline CDR1 and CDR2: LNHDA and SQIVND (reference sequence). V gave up 1 base and J gave up 2 bases, with 6 bases separating them. CDR3: CASSIVAGNQPQHF. CDR3 DNA sequence: TGTGCCAGTAGTATAGTAGCAGGCAATCAGCCCCAGCATTTT.

This clone was detected once. The genes are TRBV3-1 (or the pseudogene TRBV3-2) and TRBJ1-2; D perhaps matches TRBD1 (6 bases). The CDR3 is 13 residues long. In germline, CDR1 is LGHDT, CDR2 YNNKEL (reference sequence). V was shortened by 5 bases and J by 6 bases, with 13 bases between the two germline ends. CDR3 sequence: CASSSTGTDGYTF. The CDR3 nucleotides read TGTGCCAGCAGCAGTACAGGGACGGATGGCTACACCTTC.

The chain joins TRBV23-1 to TRBJ1-1, with 7 bases fitting TRBD1. TRBV23-1 is placed among ORFs of uncertain function. After removal of 6 bases from V and 7 bases from J, the junction contained 11 bases not matched to a gene. The CDR3 extends over 14 amino acids. The CDR3 loop is CASRRNRGKGEAFF. The CDR3 DNA sequence: TGCGCCAGCAGGCGAAACAGGGGAAAGGGTGAAGCTTTCTTT.

In its sample, this clone was seen once. This chain links TRBV5-1 with TRBJ2-3, with a possible D match to TRBD1 (7 bases). Germline CDR1 and CDR2: SGHRS and YFSETQ. V was pared by 6 bases and J by 2 bases, with 22 bases between. This CDR3 has 17 amino acids. Written as DNA, the CDR3 is TGCGCCAGCATAGATGAGTGGACAGGAGGGCTCACAGATACGCAGTATTTT. Translation: CASIDEWTGGLTDTQYF.

The CDR3 DNA sequence: TGTGCCAGCAGCCCCGGGCCAGGGAACCCCCTCCACTTT. This codes for CASSPGPGNPLHF. The rearrangement links TRBV7-3 to TRBJ1-6; perhaps TRBD1 as D (5 bases). From germline, CDR1 is SGHTA and CDR2 FQGTGA. This CDR3 region has 13 residues. Trimming left V 5 bases short and J 13 bases short, with 15 bases between.